What follows are 15 T cell receptor beta chains derived from one specimen sequenced in a study of T cell responses to AZD1222 COVID-19 vaccine. Assay: immunoSEQ multiplex PCR; the TCRdb copy retains only in-frame clones and omits some. The table includes 150,000 to 200,000 clones, around 90% detected once. The material was peripheral blood, obtained on day 0 of AZD1222 vaccination. The receptors here all came from an adult in good health.

V and J are TRBV5-1 and TRBJ2-5; 8 nucleotides match TRBD1. J was trimmed by 1 base and V by 3 bases; bases with no gene match: 5. The CDR3 is made up of 15 amino acids. The germline gives CDR1 SGHRS, CDR2 YFSETQ. The CDR3 DNA sequence: TGCGCCAGCAGCTGGGGACAGGCGTTCCAAGAGACCCAGTACTTC. It codes for CASSWGQAFQETQYF.

The chain employs TRBV7-9 and TRBJ2-7; no firm D call. CDR3 size: 12 residues. Germline CDR1 SEHNR, CDR2 FQNEAQ (reference sequence). The V end lost 3 bases, the J end lost 0 bases, and 3 bases lay between the germline ends. The CDR3 coding sequence is TGTGCCAGCAGCTTGAGCTCCTACGAGCAGTACTTC. Encoded protein: CASSLSSYEQYF.

The V gene is TRBV7-9, the J gene TRBJ2-1, with 12 bases fitting TRBD2. The germline gives CDR1 SEHNR, CDR2 FQNEAQ (reference sequence). The CDR3 loop spans 18 amino acids. V shed 6 bases, J shed 3 bases, and the junction held 12 bases outside the gene matches. The CDR3 sequence is CASRQSLGLAGYYNEQFF. DNA for the CDR3: TGTGCCAGCAGACAGAGCCTGGGACTAGCGGGCTACTACAATGAGCAGTTCTTC.

The V gene is TRBV3-1 (or the pseudogene TRBV3-2), the J gene TRBJ2-7; TRBD2 agrees at 8 bases. J gave up 5 bases and V 6 bases, and 12 bases lay outside the gene matches. Germline-derived CDR1 and CDR2 are LGHDT and YNNKEL (reference sequence). CDR3 size: 15 residues. CDR3 residues: CASRGESGGYNEQYF. The CDR3 DNA reads as TGTGCCAGCAGGGGGGAGAGCGGGGGTTACAACGAGCAGTACTTC.

In this sample, this clone turned up once. The chain joins TRBV4-1 to TRBJ2-7, with 10 nucleotides matching TRBD1. Germline values: CDR1 MGHRA, CDR2 YSYEKL. This CDR3 spans 14 amino acids. V was pared by 5 bases and J by 6 bases, with 7 bases of the junction left unmatched. The chain's CDR3 is CASSSAWTGGEQYF. CDR3 coding DNA: TGCGCCAGCAGCTCGGCCTGGACAGGGGGCGAGCAGTACTTC.

The chain couples TRBV6-6 to TRBJ1-6; tentative D call: TRBD1 (6 bases). The V gene's germline CDR1 is MNHNY and CDR2 SVGAGI (reference sequence). The V gene lost 7 bases and the J gene lost 6 bases, with 16 bases spanning the gap. The CDR3 loop spans 15 amino acids. The CDR3 loop is CASTEGDRTNSPLHF. CDR3 DNA: TGTGCCAGCACCGAGGGGGACCGGACTAATTCACCCCTCCACTTT.

In the case of this clone: A read error may produce the germline difference seen at one junction end. The J gene is TRBJ1-1, the V gene TRBV7-2; D not resolved. CDR3 size: 12 residues. Germline V gene sequence: CDR1 SGHTA, CDR2 FQGNSA. The CDR3 reads CASSGSGPEAFF. Written as DNA, the CDR3 is TGTGCCAGCAGCGGATCGGGTCCTGAGGCTTTCTTT. The whole variable domain, filled in from reference TRBV7-2 and TRBJ1-1, reads GAGVSQSPSNKVTEKGKDVELRCDPISGHTALYWYRQSLGQGLEFLIYFQGNSAPDKSGLPSDRFSAERTGGSVSTLTIQRTQQEDSAVYLCASSGSGPEAFFGQGTRLTVV.

V gene TRBV6-5 combines with J gene TRBJ1-6; D ambiguous. Trimming left V 2 bases short and J 3 bases short, with 5 bases between. Germline V lookup: CDR1 MNHEY, CDR2 SVGAGI. This CDR3 comprises 14 residues. The DNA of the CDR3 is TGTGCCAGCAGTTACGACAACTATAATTCACCCCTCCACTTT. This encodes CASSYDNYNSPLHF.

The CDR3 DNA reads as TGCGCCAGCAGCTTGGACGGGGTGAACACTGAAGCTTTCTTT. Its protein is CASSLDGVNTEAFF. V and J are TRBV5-1 and TRBJ1-1; D is unclear. V was clipped by 0 bases and J by 0 bases, with 6 bases between them. The V gene's germline CDR1 is SGHRS and CDR2 YFSETQ. CDR3 length equals 14 residues.

This clone was seen only once. The chain recombines TRBV11-2 with TRBJ2-2, with no clear D. The CDR3 length is 12 residues. CDR1 is SGHAT and CDR2 is FQNNGV in the germline V gene. V was clipped by 9 bases and J by 2 bases, with 7 bases between them. For the CDR3, the DNA is TGTGCCAGAGCAGAAAACACCGGGGAGCTGTTTTTT. As protein: CARAENTGELFF.

V usage is TRBV24-1 and J usage is TRBJ2-1; 9 bases line up with TRBD2. Germline V lookup: CDR1 KGHDR, CDR2 SFDVKD. The V gene end was trimmed by 4 bases and the J gene end by 6 bases; junction bases not matched to a gene: 6. This CDR3 has 15 amino acids. CDR3 sequence: CATSDRSGSVNEQFF. As DNA, the CDR3 is TGTGCCACCAGTGACCGTAGCGGGAGCGTCAATGAGCAGTTCTTC.

The chain links TRBV28 to TRBJ1-1; D remains unclear. This CDR3 is 14 amino acids long. Deletions cut 3 bases from V and 6 bases from J, with 14 bases between. Germline V CDR1 and CDR2: MDHEN, SYDVKM. CDR3 nucleotides: TGTGCCAGCAGTTTCCCGGGCCTGGGAGCTGAAGCTTTCTTT. Its protein is CASSFPGLGAEAFF.

The chain has TRBV27 and TRBJ1-5; 7 bases are a match to TRBD1. V lost 3 bases and J lost 5; bases outside the gene matches: 10. CDR3 length: 16 amino acids. From germline, CDR1 is MNHEY and CDR2 SMNVEV (reference sequence). For the CDR3, the DNA is TGTGCCAGCAGTTTCTACGGGGGGACAGTCGATCAGCCCCAGCATTTT. It yields the protein CASSFYGGTVDQPQHF.

The chain has TRBV6-1 and TRBJ2-3; D not certain. The CDR3 covers 15 residues. Germline V lookup: CDR1 MNHNS, CDR2 SASEGT. The V end lost 2 bases, the J end lost 0 bases, and 9 bases lay between the germline ends. CDR3: CASSERLGSTDTQYF. CDR3 DNA sequence: TGTGCCAGCAGTGAAAGGCTCGGAAGCACAGATACGCAGTATTTT.

The J gene is TRBJ1-1, the V gene TRBV19, with D possibly being TRBD1 (5 bases). Deletions cut 7 bases from V and 4 bases from J, with 10 bases between. The germline V gene has CDR1 LNHDA and CDR2 SQIVND (reference sequence). The CDR3 has 12 amino acids. CDR3 sequence: CASNRGSTEAFF. The CDR3 DNA sequence: TGTGCCAGTAACCGGGGGAGCACTGAAGCTTTCTTT.